Shown below are 5 T cell receptor beta chains from a single sample sequenced in a study of blood T cell repertoires in COVID-19. Assay: immunoSEQ multiplex PCR; the TCRdb copy retains only in-frame clones and omits some. Among fewer than 250,000 clones listed, about 88% were seen once. Sequencing was done on a sample of peripheral blood. The receptor source for this set is a woman in her forties who had recovered from COVID-19.

This clone was seen just once. The chain employs TRBV2 and TRBJ2-7; no firm D call. The V end was cut by 8 bases, the J end by 3 bases, with 14 bases between. Per the germline V gene, CDR1 is SNHLY and CDR2 is FYNNEI. The CDR3 has 13 residues. CDR3 region: CASGAPGRYEQYF. For the CDR3, the DNA is TGTGCCAGCGGCGCCCCAGGCCGCTACGAGCAGTACTTC.

This clone was recorded only once. The chain links TRBV5-1 to TRBJ2-5; 7 nucleotides agree with TRBD1. Trimming removed 4 bases from V and 1 base from J; junction bases left unmatched: 4. CDR1 is SGHRS and CDR2 is YFSETQ in the germline V gene. The CDR3 is made up of 14 amino acids. The chain's CDR3 is CASSIDRAQETQYF. In nucleotides, the CDR3 is TGCGCCAGCAGCATCGACAGGGCCCAAGAGACCCAGTACTTC.

V is TRBV5-1 and J is TRBJ2-1, with TRBD2 matching over 8 bases. The CDR3 contains 15 residues. J was trimmed by 6 bases and V by 10 bases; bases with no gene match: 15. The germline V gene encodes CDR1 SGHRS and CDR2 YFSETQ. The CDR3 here is CASSLAGTRSNEQFF. Here the CDR3 DNA reads TGCGCCTCCTCGCTTGCAGGGACTAGAAGCAATGAGCAGTTCTTC.

The CDR3 nucleotides read TGTGCCAGCAGCTTATACAGGGCCTCTGGGGCCAACGTCCTGACTTTC. It specifies CASSLYRASGANVLTF. The chain links TRBV7-2 to TRBJ2-6; D possibly corresponds to TRBD1 (6 bases). The V gene's germline CDR1 is SGHTA and CDR2 FQGNSA. Trimming removed 2 bases at V and 0 bases at J, with 8 bases between. The CDR3 is made up of 16 amino acids.

The chain combines TRBV11-3 with TRBJ2-5, with 8 nucleotides matching TRBD2. The CDR3 extends over 13 amino acids. V gave up 1 base and J gave up 5 bases; unmatched junction bases: 0. Germline values: CDR1 SGHNT, CDR2 YENEEA. The CDR3 here is CASSLGGRETQYF. CDR3 DNA sequence: TGTGCCAGCAGCTTAGGCGGGAGGGAGACCCAGTACTTC.